This passage covers 10 T cell receptor beta chains from one sample sequenced in a study of blood T cell repertoires in COVID-19. Produced via immunoSEQ multiplex PCR; TCRdb's table is partial and in-frame only. The sample holds about 22,000 clones, over 70% seen once. The sample was peripheral blood. The receptors stem from a man older than 75 with active or convalescent COVID-19.

V usage is TRBV3-1 (or the pseudogene TRBV3-2) and J usage is TRBJ2-7; 10 bases fit TRBD1. Losses at the gene ends were 1 base for V and 5 bases for J; bases not matched to a gene: 11. Germline lookup yields CDR1 LGHDT and CDR2 YNNKEL (reference sequence). CDR3 length: 17 amino acids. The CDR3 here is CASSQATLGQGPHEQYF. The DNA of the CDR3 is TGTGCCAGCAGCCAAGCGACTCTGGGACAGGGGCCCCACGAGCAGTACTTC.

This chain links TRBV19 with TRBJ1-2, with 7 bases aligning to TRBD1. Germline-derived CDR1 and CDR2 are LNHDA and SQIVND (reference sequence). V lost 4 bases, J lost 2 bases, and 1 base stayed unmatched. The CDR3 is made up of 13 amino acids. CDR3 amino acids: CASSKGQNYGYTF. The DNA of the CDR3 is TGTGCCAGTAGTAAGGGACAGAACTATGGCTACACCTTC.

The chain couples TRBV29-1 to TRBJ2-7; 13 bases align to TRBD2. CDR1 SQVTM and CDR2 ANQGSEA come from the germline V gene. This CDR3 region has 14 residues. With V trimmed by 6 bases and J by 2 bases, 4 bases remained unmatched. Here the CDR3 DNA reads TGCAGCGTAATGACTAGCGGGAGGACCTACGAGCAGTACTTC. Encoded protein: CSVMTSGRTYEQYF.

The chain links TRBV28 to TRBJ2-5; 15 positions match TRBD2. CDR3 size: 17 residues. Germline V gives CDR1 MDHEN, CDR2 SYDVKM. V gave up 6 bases and J gave up 2 bases; unmatched junction bases: 7. The CDR3 sequence: CASRSGTSGGLQETQYF. CDR3 nucleotides: TGTGCCAGCAGGTCCGGGACTAGCGGGGGGCTACAAGAGACCCAGTACTTC.

This sequence joins TRBV19 and TRBJ1-2, with TRBD1 matching 8 bases. Germline-derived CDR1 and CDR2 are LNHDA and SQIVND (reference sequence). The CDR3 extends over 15 amino acids. V gave up 7 bases and J gave up 4 bases; unmatched junction bases: 11. The CDR3 DNA follows: TGTGCCAGTACCCTGCCAGGACAGGGCGGCTATGGCTACACCTTC. Amino acids: CASTLPGQGGYGYTF.

J is TRBJ1-1 and V is TRBV5-4; D is uncertain. The CDR3 totals 12 residues. The V end lost 5 bases, the J end lost 1 base, and 6 bases lay between the germline ends. Germline CDR1 reads SGHNT; CDR2 reads YYREEE (reference sequence). The CDR3 loop is CASRYRNTEAFF. CDR3 DNA: TGTGCCAGCAGATACAGGAACACTGAAGCTTTCTTT.

J is TRBJ2-4 and V is TRBV7-8; 10 bases match TRBD2. J was trimmed by 3 bases and V by 5 bases; bases with no gene match: 13. The CDR3 runs 18 residues. Looked up from germline, CDR1 is SGHVS and CDR2 is FQNEAQ. CDR3 loop: CASSPRYTSGIGKNIQYF. In DNA form, the CDR3 reads TGTGCCAGCAGCCCGAGGTACACTAGCGGGATAGGCAAAAACATTCAGTACTTC. Full variable domain (missing parts from reference TRBV7-8 and TRBJ2-4): GAGVSQSPRYKVAKRGQDVALRCDPISGHVSLFWYQQALGQGPEFLTYFQNEAQLDKSGLPSDRFFAERPEGSVSTLKIQRTQQEDSAVYLCASSPRYTSGIGKNIQYFGAGTRLSVL.

The chain is built from TRBV4-3 and TRBJ1-6; D gene ambiguous. This CDR3 spans 15 amino acids. V was pared by 0 bases and J by 4 bases, with 7 bases between. Germline-derived CDR1 and CDR2 are LGHNA and YSLEER. The CDR3 protein is CASSQEGGYNSPLHF. The CDR3 DNA sequence: TGCGCCAGCAGCCAAGAGGGAGGTTATAATTCACCCCTCCACTTT.

This CDR3 reads CASSLRTGGPQETQYF. The CDR3 region has the DNA TGTGCCAGCAGCTTGAGAACGGGGGGCCCACAAGAGACCCAGTACTTC. The chain recombines TRBV7-2 with TRBJ2-5, with TRBD2 as a possible D gene (7 bases). Germline V CDR1 and CDR2: SGHTA, FQGNSA. The CDR3 is made up of 16 amino acids. Trimming left V 3 bases short and J 2 bases short, with 16 bases between.

The J gene is TRBJ1-2, the V gene TRBV7-8; TRBD1 aligns across 12 bases. V shed 5 bases, J shed 7 bases, and the junction held 11 bases outside the gene matches. The CDR3 has 16 amino acids. Germline CDR1 SGHVS, CDR2 FQNEAQ. Here the CDR3 reads CASSPPGTGGLAGYTF. CDR3 coding DNA: TGTGCCAGCAGCCCCCCCGGGACAGGGGGCCTAGCTGGCTACACCTTC.